This T cell receptor (beta chain) comes out of a study of cytomegalovirus exposure and HLA in healthy donors. Across the whole study: Membership in the Caucasian-associated ancestry cluster was found for 75% to 85% of approximately 380 genotyped donors. Study observations and caveats: Per a prior analysis, the majority of TCR beta V segments were productive roughly 87% or roughly 30% of the time.

13 Jbeta primers and 60 Vbeta primers were used for the PCR. Here immunoSEQ multiplex PCR was the method, and the copy in TCRdb shows in-frame clones only, minus some. Its listing shows some 110,000 clones. The junction had 10 bases not matched to a gene; V was cut back by 4 bases and J by 3 bases. Germline V lookup: CDR1 SGHNT, CDR2 YYREEE (reference sequence). The CDR3 loop spans 16 amino acids. A remark on this clone: Its antigen is currently unknown.

The chain couples TRBV5-4 to TRBJ1-3; 7 bases align to TRBD1. The source of this sequence is a man in his thirties or forties in good health and CMV-seronegative. The sequencing sample was made of PBMCs. CDR3 protein: CASSPSDRASGNTIYF. The CDR3 region has the DNA TGTGCCAGCAGCCCAAGCGACAGGGCGAGTGGAAACACCATATATTTT.